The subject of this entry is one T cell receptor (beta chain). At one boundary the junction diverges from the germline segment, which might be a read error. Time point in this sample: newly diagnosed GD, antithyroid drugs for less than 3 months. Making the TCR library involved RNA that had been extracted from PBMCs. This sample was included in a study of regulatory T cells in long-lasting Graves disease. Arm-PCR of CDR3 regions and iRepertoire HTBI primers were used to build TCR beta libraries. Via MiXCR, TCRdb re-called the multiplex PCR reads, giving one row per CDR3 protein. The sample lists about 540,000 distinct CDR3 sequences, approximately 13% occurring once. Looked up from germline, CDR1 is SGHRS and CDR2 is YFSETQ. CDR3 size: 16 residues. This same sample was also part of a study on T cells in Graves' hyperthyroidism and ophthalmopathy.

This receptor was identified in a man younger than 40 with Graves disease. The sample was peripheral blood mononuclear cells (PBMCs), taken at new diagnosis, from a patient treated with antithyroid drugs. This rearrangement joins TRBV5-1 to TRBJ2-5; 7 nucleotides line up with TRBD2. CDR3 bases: TGTGCCAGCAGCTTTTGGCTAGCGGAGGCTGGGGAGACCCAGTACTTC. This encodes CASSFWLAEAGETQYF.